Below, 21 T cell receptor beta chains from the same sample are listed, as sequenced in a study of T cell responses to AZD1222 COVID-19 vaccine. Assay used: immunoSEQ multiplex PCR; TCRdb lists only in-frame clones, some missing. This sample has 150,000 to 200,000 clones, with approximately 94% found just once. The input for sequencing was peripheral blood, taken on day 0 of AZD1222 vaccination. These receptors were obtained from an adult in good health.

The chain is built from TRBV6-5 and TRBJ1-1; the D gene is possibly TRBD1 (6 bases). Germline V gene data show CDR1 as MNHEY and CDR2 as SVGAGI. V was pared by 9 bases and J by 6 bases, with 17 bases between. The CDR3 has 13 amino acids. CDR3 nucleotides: TGTGCCAGACAGGGAGGGCCGGACTCTGAAGCTTTCTTT. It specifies CARQGGPDSEAFF.

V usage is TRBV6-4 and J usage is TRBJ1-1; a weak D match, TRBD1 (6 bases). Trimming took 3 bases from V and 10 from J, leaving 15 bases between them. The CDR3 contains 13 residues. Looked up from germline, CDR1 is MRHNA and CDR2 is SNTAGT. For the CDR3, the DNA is TGTGCCAGCAGTGAAACTTTAGGGGGGCGAGCTTTCTTT. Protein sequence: CASSETLGGRAFF.

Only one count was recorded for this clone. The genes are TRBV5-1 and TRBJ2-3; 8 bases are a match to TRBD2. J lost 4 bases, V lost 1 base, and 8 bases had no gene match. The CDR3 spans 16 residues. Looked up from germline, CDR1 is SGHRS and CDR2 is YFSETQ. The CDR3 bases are TGCGCCAGCAGCTTGATGGTCGGGAGGGTAGCAGATACGCAGTATTTT. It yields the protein CASSLMVGRVADTQYF.

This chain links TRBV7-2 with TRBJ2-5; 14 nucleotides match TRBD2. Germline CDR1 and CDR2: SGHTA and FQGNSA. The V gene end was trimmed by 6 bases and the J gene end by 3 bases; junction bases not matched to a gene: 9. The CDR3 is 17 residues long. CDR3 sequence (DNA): TGTGCCAGCAGTTGGGGGACTAGCGGGAGCGCTAAAGAGACCCAGTACTTC. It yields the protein CASSWGTSGSAKETQYF. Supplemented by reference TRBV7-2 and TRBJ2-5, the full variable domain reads GAGVSQSPSNKVTEKGKDVELRCDPISGHTALYWYRQSLGQGLEFLIYFQGNSAPDKSGLPSDRFSAERTGGSVSTLTIQRTQQEDSAVYLCASSWGTSGSAKETQYFGPGTRLLVL.

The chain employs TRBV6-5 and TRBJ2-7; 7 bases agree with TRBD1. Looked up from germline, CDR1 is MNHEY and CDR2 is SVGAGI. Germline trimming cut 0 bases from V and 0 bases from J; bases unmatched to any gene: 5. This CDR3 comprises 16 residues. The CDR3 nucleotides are TGTGCCAGCAGTTACTCGACAGGGTCGAGCTCCTACGAGCAGTACTTC. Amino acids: CASSYSTGSSSYEQYF.

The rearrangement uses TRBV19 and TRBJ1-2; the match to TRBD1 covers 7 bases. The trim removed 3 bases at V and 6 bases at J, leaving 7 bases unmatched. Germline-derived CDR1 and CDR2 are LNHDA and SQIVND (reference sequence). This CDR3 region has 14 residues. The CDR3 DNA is TGTGCCAGTAGTATCCCGACAGGGCGAAATGGCTACACCTTC. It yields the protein CASSIPTGRNGYTF.

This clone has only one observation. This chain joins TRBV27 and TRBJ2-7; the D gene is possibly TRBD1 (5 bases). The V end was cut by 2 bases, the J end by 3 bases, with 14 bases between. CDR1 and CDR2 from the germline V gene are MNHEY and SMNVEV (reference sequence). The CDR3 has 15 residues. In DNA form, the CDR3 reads TGTGCCAGCAGTTTAGAAACAGGTCCTGTCTACGAGCAGTACTTC. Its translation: CASSLETGPVYEQYF.

CDR3 bases: TGTGCCACCAGTGTCCCTGGGGCGGGAGTTTCAGATACGCAGTATTTT. Protein: CATSVPGAGVSDTQYF. V is TRBV24-1 and J is TRBJ2-3; 7 bases are shared with TRBD2. Trimming at V came to 5 bases and at J to 4 bases, leaving 11 bases not matched to a gene. The CDR3 contains 16 residues. The V gene's germline CDR1 is KGHDR and CDR2 SFDVKD.

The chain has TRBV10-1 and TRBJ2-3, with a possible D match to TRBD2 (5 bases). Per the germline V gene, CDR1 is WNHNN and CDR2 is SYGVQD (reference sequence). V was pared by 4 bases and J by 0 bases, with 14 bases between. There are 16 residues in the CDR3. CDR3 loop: CASSGVAAESTDTQYF. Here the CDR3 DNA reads TGCGCCAGCAGTGGCGTCGCAGCGGAAAGCACAGATACGCAGTATTTT.

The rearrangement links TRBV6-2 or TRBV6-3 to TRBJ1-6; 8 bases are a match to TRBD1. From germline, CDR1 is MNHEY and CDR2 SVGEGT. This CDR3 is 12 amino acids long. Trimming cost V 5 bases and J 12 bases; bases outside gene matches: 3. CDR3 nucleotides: TGTGCCAGCAGTACCACAGGGGGACCCCTCCACTTT. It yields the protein CASSTTGGPLHF.

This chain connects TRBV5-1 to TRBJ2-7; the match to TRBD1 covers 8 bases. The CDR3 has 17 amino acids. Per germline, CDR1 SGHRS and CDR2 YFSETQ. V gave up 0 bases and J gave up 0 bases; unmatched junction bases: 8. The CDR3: CASSLAPRGQVSYEQYF. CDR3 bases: TGCGCCAGCAGCTTGGCCCCGAGGGGACAGGTCTCCTACGAGCAGTACTTC.

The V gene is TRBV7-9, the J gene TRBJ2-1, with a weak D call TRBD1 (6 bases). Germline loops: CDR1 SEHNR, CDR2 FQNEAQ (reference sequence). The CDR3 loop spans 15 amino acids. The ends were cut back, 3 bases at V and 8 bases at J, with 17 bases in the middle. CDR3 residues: CASSLRGSDVDEQFF. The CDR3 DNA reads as TGTGCCAGCAGCTTGAGGGGGAGTGACGTGGATGAGCAGTTCTTC.

CDR3 amino acids: CASSPVGGWQGTEAFF. The CDR3, as DNA: TGTGCCAGCAGCCCAGTAGGAGGGTGGCAGGGCACTGAAGCTTTCTTT. This chain joins TRBV9 and TRBJ1-1; possibly TRBD1 for D (5 bases). Trimming removed 4 bases at V and 4 bases at J, with 20 bases between. Germline values: CDR1 SGDLS, CDR2 YYNGEE. This CDR3 is built from 16 residues.

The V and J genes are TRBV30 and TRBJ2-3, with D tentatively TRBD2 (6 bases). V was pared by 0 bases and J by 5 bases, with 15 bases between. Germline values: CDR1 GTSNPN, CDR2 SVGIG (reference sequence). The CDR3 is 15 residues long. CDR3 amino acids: CAWSVLLGGLDTQYF. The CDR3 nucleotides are TGTGCCTGGAGTGTACTCTTGGGGGGATTAGATACGCAGTATTTT.

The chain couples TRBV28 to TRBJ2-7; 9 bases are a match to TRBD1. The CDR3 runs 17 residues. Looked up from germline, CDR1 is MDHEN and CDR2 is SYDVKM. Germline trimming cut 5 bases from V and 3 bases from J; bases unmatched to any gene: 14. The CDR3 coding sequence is TGTGCCAGCAGTCTAAGACCCGGGACAGGGTTGGTCTACGAGCAGTACTTC. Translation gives CASSLRPGTGLVYEQYF.

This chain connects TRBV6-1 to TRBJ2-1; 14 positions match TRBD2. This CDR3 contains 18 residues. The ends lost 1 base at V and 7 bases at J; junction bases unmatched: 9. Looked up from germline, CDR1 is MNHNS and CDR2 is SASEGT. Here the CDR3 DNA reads TGTGCCAGCAGTGAAGATTTCCCCGGGACTAGCGGGAGAAATGAGCAGTTCTTC. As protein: CASSEDFPGTSGRNEQFF.

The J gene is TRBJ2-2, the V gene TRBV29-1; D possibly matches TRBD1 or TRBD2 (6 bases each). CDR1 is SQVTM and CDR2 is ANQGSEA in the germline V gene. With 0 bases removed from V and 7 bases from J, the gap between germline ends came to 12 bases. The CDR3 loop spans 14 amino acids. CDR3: CSVEEAQGLGELFF. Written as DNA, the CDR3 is TGCAGCGTTGAAGAGGCACAGGGACTCGGGGAGCTGTTTTTT.

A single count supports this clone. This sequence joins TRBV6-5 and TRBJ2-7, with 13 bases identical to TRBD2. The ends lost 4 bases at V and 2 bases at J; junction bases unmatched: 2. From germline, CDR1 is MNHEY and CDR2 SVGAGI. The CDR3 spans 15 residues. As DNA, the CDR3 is TGTGCCAGCAGTTGGACTAGCGGGGGAACCTACGAGCAGTACTTC. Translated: CASSWTSGGTYEQYF.

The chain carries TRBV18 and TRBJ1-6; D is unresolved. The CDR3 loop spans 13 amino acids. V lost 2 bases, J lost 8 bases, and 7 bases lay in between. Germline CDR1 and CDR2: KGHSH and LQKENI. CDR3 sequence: CASSPNFDSPLHF. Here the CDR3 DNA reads TGTGCCAGCTCACCAAACTTTGATTCACCCCTCCACTTT.

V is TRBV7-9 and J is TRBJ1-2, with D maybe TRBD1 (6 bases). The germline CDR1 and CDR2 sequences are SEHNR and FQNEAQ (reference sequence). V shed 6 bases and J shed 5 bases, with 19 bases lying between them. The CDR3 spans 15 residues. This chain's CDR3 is CASSWGASGQYGYTF. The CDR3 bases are TGTGCCAGCAGTTGGGGGGCCTCGGGGCAATATGGCTACACCTTC.

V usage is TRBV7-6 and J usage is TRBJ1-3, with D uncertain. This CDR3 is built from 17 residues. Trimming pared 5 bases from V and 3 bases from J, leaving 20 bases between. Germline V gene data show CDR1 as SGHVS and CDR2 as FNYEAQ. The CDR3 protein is CASSPYRGQFGGNTIYF. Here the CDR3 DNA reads TGTGCCAGCAGCCCTTATCGTGGGCAATTTGGTGGAAACACCATATATTTT.